The clone carrying this T cell receptor beta chain turned up a few times. Its antigen remains unknown. This specimen comes from a study of T-cell memory formation after mild COVID-19. About the research overall: Largely, TCR clusters stayed within a single donor.

General study findings and limits: Mainly CM and EM harbored the contracting CD4+ clones; mainly EMRA harbored the CD8+ ones.

Looked up from germline, CDR1 is KGHDR and CDR2 is SFDVKD. Trimming removed 4 bases from V and 0 bases from J, with 10 bases in between. This CDR3 is built from 15 residues. Sample barcodes and UMIs were carried by the TCR alpha and TCR beta cDNA libraries that 5'RACE generated with constant-segment primers. MiXCR, run by TCRdb on the 5' RACE reads, gives a single entry per CDR3 protein. Among about 350,000 distinct CDR3 sequences, approximately 14% were seen once, and the ten largest hold around 21%. What was sequenced was PBMCs or a T cell subset sorted from them (not recorded which). The receptor's source is a man younger than 35 who had mild COVID-19 (a few samples of this study predate the infection). Cell type and time point are not known. The chain employs TRBV24-1 and TRBJ2-3; D is ambiguous. The CDR3 region is CATSDTGPSTDTQYF. CDR3 nucleotide sequence: TGTGCCACCAGTGACACTGGGCCTAGCACAGATACGCAGTATTTT.